The T cell receptor (beta chain) described here comes from a study of blood T cell repertoires in COVID-19. Study background: Collection of acute and convalescent COVID-19 samples took place in the United States, Italy and Spain. Sources were T cells, B-cell-depleted T cells, or PBMCs; the material itself was cDNA or gDNA.

Source study methods: Estimates of nucleated cell counts were drawn from the amplification of reference gene primers. Sequenced by immunoSEQ multiplex PCR; TCRdb stores in-frame clones only, minus some. That table supplies the V and J calls and clone size; D and trimming were determined from the DNA. The sample has just over 90,000 clones, roughly 79% seen once; the top ten hold roughly 15%. Trimming left V 5 bases short and J 5 bases short, with 12 bases between. The CDR3 spans 12 residues. Germline values: CDR1 GTSNPN, CDR2 SVGIG (reference sequence). Sequenced sample: peripheral blood. This chain links TRBV30 with TRBJ1-1; D not resolved. This receptor was identified in a human donor in a cohort sampled during active COVID-19. The CDR3 sequence is CAWAGFQTEAFF. The CDR3 region has the DNA TGTGCCTGGGCAGGCTTTCAGACTGAAGCTTTCTTT.